This T cell receptor beta chain was profiled in a study of blood T cell repertoires in COVID-19. Across the whole study: The origin of the acute and convalescent COVID-19 samples was the United States, Italy and Spain. T cells, B-cell-depleted T cells, or PBMCs provided the cDNA or gDNA that served as material.

Sequenced by immunoSEQ multiplex PCR; TCRdb stores in-frame clones only, minus some. This table holds about 360,000 clones, about 88% found once. V was shortened by 2 bases and J by 3 bases, with 13 bases between the two germline ends. Germline CDR1 and CDR2: LNHDA and SQIVND (reference sequence). The CDR3 runs to 16 residues. Sequencing used peripheral blood. This receptor was taken from a human donor in a cohort sampled during active COVID-19. V and J are TRBV19 and TRBJ2-2; a possible D gene is TRBD1 (6 bases). DNA of the CDR3: TGTGCCAGTAGTATACGAGGGACACCACACACCGGGGAGCTGTTTTTT. Translating gives CASSIRGTPHTGELFF.